This T cell receptor (beta chain) emerged from a study of blood T cell repertoires in COVID-19. Whole-study context: In each case, the material was cDNA or gDNA derived from T cells, B-cell-depleted T cells, or PBMCs.

There are a few counts of this clone. There are 13 residues in the CDR3. Germline V gene sequence: CDR1 DFQATT, CDR2 SNEGSKA (reference sequence). Trimming shortened V by 3 bases and J by 7 bases, and 13 bases separated the two germline ends. The authors' processing: Nucleated cell counts were estimated from reference gene primer amplification. Data came from immunoSEQ multiplex PCR; TCRdb stores just in-frame clones and leaves some out. V and J calls and clone size follow that table, whereas D and trimming were derived from the DNA. The table records some 180,000 clones, more than 70% of them present only once.

The sample taken for sequencing was peripheral blood. This TCR derives from a woman in her 70s who had recovered from COVID-19. The J gene is TRBJ2-1, the V gene TRBV20-1; D is perhaps TRBD2 (5 bases). The CDR3 region has the DNA TGCAGTGCTAGTCCCCTGGGCGGGAATGAGCAGTTCTTC. Translated, it gives CSASPLGGNEQFF.